A selection of T cell receptor beta chains follows, all from one sample in a study of immune cell composition in non-small cell lung cancer. Sequenced by immunoSEQ multiplex PCR; TCRdb stores in-frame clones only, minus some. The sample holds thousands of clones, roughly 80% seen once. The sequenced material came from non-adjacent lung tissue. The receptors were gathered from a human donor with non-small cell lung cancer. CDR3s include the opening cysteine and the closing phenylalanine or tryptophan. The D gene is left open where the match is weak. A clone size is listed for some rows: how often the clone was seen (once, few, many), or a class if it is expanded.

TRBJ2-1	TRBV7-9	NA	NA	TGTGCCAGCAGCTTAGGGACTGTTTACAATGAGCAGTTCTTC	CASSLGTVYNEQFF
TRBJ2-7	TRBV5-8	TRBD2	NA	TGTGCCAGCAGCCCGAGGGCTAGCGGGGGGATGTACGAGCAGTACTTC	CASSPRASGGMYEQYF
TRBJ2-5	TRBV6-5	NA	NA	TGTGCCAGCAGCTCAAATACAGGGAAAGAGACCCAGTACTTC	CASSSNTGKETQYF
TRBJ1-1	TRBV18	TRBD1	NA	TGTGCCAGCTCGCTGACAGGGGGCATCACTGAAGCTTTCTTT	CASSLTGGITEAFF
TRBJ2-3	TRBV7-3	TRBD2	NA	TGTGCCAGCAGCCTAGCGGGGTGGACAGATACGCAGTATTTT	CASSLAGWTDTQYF
TRBJ2-7	TRBV5-5	NA	NA	TGTGCCAGCAGCCTTCAGGGGAACGCCTACGAGCAGTACTTC	CASSLQGNAYEQYF
TRBJ2-3	TRBV4-1	TRBD2	NA	TGCGCCAGCAGCCCTCGGGCTAGCGGGAGTACAGATACGCAGTATTTT	CASSPRASGSTDTQYF
TRBJ2-4	TRBV30	TRBD1	NA	TGTGCCTGGAGTGTTTGGGGACAGGGGCGGGACATTCAGTACTTC	CAWSVWGQGRDIQYF
TRBJ2-1	TRBV6-5	NA	NA	TGTGCCAGCAGTTTCGGCCTGGGCACGGGGGATGAGCAGTTCTTC	CASSFGLGTGDEQFF
TRBJ2-3	TRBV7-3	TRBD1	NA	TGTGCCAGCAGCTCGGACAGGGCAGATACGCAGTATTTT	CASSSDRADTQYF
TRBJ1-2	TRBV19	TRBD1	NA	TGTGCCAGTAGTAAAAACGCGTACGGGGGGACAGGGAATCCGCGCTACACCTTC	CASSKNAYGGTGNPRYTF
TRBJ1-2	TRBV5-1	NA	NA	TGCGCCAGCAGCTTCCGACAGGATGGCTATGGCTACACCTTC	CASSFRQDGYGYTF
TRBJ2-5	TRBV6-1	TRBD2	NA	TGTGCCAGCAGTGAACTAGCGGGAGGGCAAGAGACCCAGTACTTC	CASSELAGGQETQYF
TRBJ2-7	TRBV7-8	TRBD2	once	TGTGCCAGCAGCTTAGGGACTAGCGGCCTCTACGAGCAGTACTTC	CASSLGTSGLYEQYF
TRBJ2-2	TRBV19	TRBD1	NA	TGTGCCAGTAGAAGAGGGGGACAGGGTAGTACCGGGGAGCTGTTTTTT	CASRRGGQGSTGELFF
TRBJ2-2	TRBV30	NA	few	TGTGCCTGGAGGCGATTAGCGCTCACCGGGGAGCTGTTTTTT	CAWRRLALTGELFF
TRBJ2-2	TRBV27	TRBD1	NA	TGTGCCAGCAGTCCCCAGACAGGGGGAAGCACCGGGGAGCTGTTTTTT	CASSPQTGGSTGELFF
TRBJ2-4	TRBV27	NA	NA	TGTGCCAGCAGTTTAATGGGGAAGATAGCGAACATTCAGTACTTC	CASSLMGKIANIQYF
TRBJ1-1	TRBV11-2	NA	NA	TGTGCCAGCAGCAATGAACGGTCGAGCTTAAACACTGAAGCTTTCTTT	CASSNERSSLNTEAFF
TRBJ1-2	TRBV9	NA	large	TGTGCCAGCAGCCGGGGGGGGCAGGATGGCTACACCTTC	CASSRGGQDGYTF
TRBJ2-3	TRBV5-1	NA	NA	TGCGCCAGCAGGCCGGGCGGAGGGACGGTGGCAGATACGCAGTATTTT	CASRPGGGTVADTQYF
TRBJ1-2	TRBV5-4	TRBD1	NA	TGTGCCAGCAGCCCTACCACTGGACAGGGGGCGTCCGCCTATGGCTACACCTTC	CASSPTTGQGASAYGYTF
TRBJ1-2	TRBV30	NA	once	TGTGCCTGGAGTTTCGGCGGGGGAGCCGGGAGCGATGGCTACACCTTC	CAWSFGGGAGSDGYTF
TRBJ2-2	TRBV10-3	NA	NA	TGTGCCATCAGTGAGTCGTCACAGTTCACCGGGGAGCTGTTTTTT	CAISESSQFTGELFF
TRBJ1-2	TRBV5-1	NA	NA	TGCGCCAGCAGCTTGTCGGAGAACTATGGCTACACCTTC	CASSLSENYGYTF
TRBJ2-1	TRBV7-3	TRBD2	NA	TGTGCCAGCAGCTCCGGCGGGGGGGGTTCCTACAATGAGCAGTTCTTC	CASSSGGGGSYNEQFF
TRBJ2-3	TRBV11-2	NA	NA	TGTGCCAGCAGCCCCACCTACGGGAGCACAGATACGCAGTATTTT	CASSPTYGSTDTQYF
TRBJ1-3	TRBV15	NA	NA	TGTGCCACCAGCACTCCCTTCTCTGGAAACACCATATATTTT	CATSTPFSGNTIYF
TRBJ1-1	TRBV7-2	NA	few	TGTGCCAGCGGAACTTCACGGGGGGACACTGAAGCTTTCTTT	CASGTSRGDTEAFF
TRBJ1-6	TRBV6-1	TRBD1	once	TGTGCCAGCAGCTCGGACAGGGGACTCTCACCCCTCCACTTT	CASSSDRGLSPLHF
TRBJ2-1	TRBV14	TRBD2	few	TGTGCCAGCAGCCGAGCGGGGGTCGGGAATGAGCAGTTCTTC	CASSRAGVGNEQFF
TRBJ2-6	TRBV19	NA	NA	TGTGCCAGTAGGTCGGGATTGTGGCCGAACACGAGAAGCTCTGGGGCCAACGTCCTGACTTTC	CASRSGLWPNTRSSGANVLTF
TRBJ2-1	TRBV7-2	NA	NA	TGTGCCAGCAGCTTACAACGGGACTATGAGCAGTTCTTC	CASSLQRDYEQFF
TRBJ2-1	TRBV10-1	TRBD1	NA	TGCGCCAGCAGCGAGACAGGGGGGACTGGCAATGAGCAGTTCTTC	CASSETGGTGNEQFF
TRBJ1-3	TRBV5-1	NA	once	TGCGCCAGCAGCACCGGAGGGGTATACTCTGGAAACACCATATATTTT	CASSTGGVYSGNTIYF
TRBJ2-2	TRBV7-9	NA	NA	TGTGCCAGCAGCACGGACAGAAACACCGGGGAGCTGTTTTTT	CASSTDRNTGELFF
TRBJ2-5	TRBV7-9	NA	NA	TGTGCCAGCAGCCTGAGACAGACCGAGACGGAGACCCAGTACTTC	CASSLRQTETETQYF
TRBJ1-2	TRBV7-2	TRBD1	NA	TGTGCCAGCAGCTCTGACAGGGAGGAAGGCTACACCTTC	CASSSDREEGYTF
TRBJ1-1	TRBV6-5	NA	NA	TGTGCCAGCAGTTACTTAAGGGGTGGCACTGAAGCTTTCTTT	CASSYLRGGTEAFF
TRBJ1-2	TRBV9	NA	NA	TGTGCCAGCAGCCGAGACAGTCGAGGCTACACCTTC	CASSRDSRGYTF
TRBJ2-5	TRBV4-1	TRBD2	NA	TGCGCCAGCAGCCAAAGGACTAGCGGGAGGGGAGAGACCCAGTACTTC	CASSQRTSGRGETQYF
TRBJ1-1	TRBV9	NA	NA	TGTGCCAGCAGCGGCCTCGGGGGGGCAGGGGACACTGAAGCTTTCTTT	CASSGLGGAGDTEAFF
TRBJ2-7	TRBV7-6	NA	NA	TGTGCCAGCAGCGCTAGGTATGCGGTGAAGGGACTCCCCGGCGAGCAGTACTTC	CASSARYAVKGLPGEQYF
TRBJ2-7	TRBV5-6	TRBD2	large	TGTGCCAGCAGCTCCCCGACTAGCGGGGACTCCTACGAGCAGTACTTC	CASSSPTSGDSYEQYF
TRBJ2-3	TRBV19	NA	NA	TGTGCCAGTAGTATAGATCCGGAGCGGGCCACCACAGATACGCAGTATTTT	CASSIDPERATTDTQYF
TRBJ2-6	TRBV4-1	NA	few	TGCGCCAGCAGCCAAGTTCATCTACGGGACTCTGGGGCCAACGTCCTGACTTTC	CASSQVHLRDSGANVLTF
TRBJ2-7	TRBV7-9	NA	NA	TGTGCCAGCAGCTTATTGCAGGGATTCTACGAGCAGTACTTC	CASSLLQGFYEQYF
TRBJ1-4	TRBV9	NA	NA	TGTGCCAGCAGCGGTAGAGGGTCTAGAGAAAAACTGTTTTTT	CASSGRGSREKLFF
TRBJ2-1	TRBV7-2	TRBD2	NA	TGTGCCAGCAGCTTAGCGCTTCGGACTAGCGGACTATACAATGAGCAGTTCTTC	CASSLALRTSGLYNEQFF
TRBJ2-1	TRBV7-2	TRBD2	once	TGTGCCAGCAGCTTGATGGTAGCGGGGGGGGACAATGAGCAGTTCTTC	CASSLMVAGGDNEQFF
TRBJ2-1	TRBV7-2	NA	NA	TGTGCCAGCAGCCTAGCCAGGCGGGTTAATGAGCAGTTCTTC	CASSLARRVNEQFF
TRBJ2-7	TRBV5-6	TRBD2	NA	TGTGCCAGCAGCTTGGCGGCAGCGGGAGGTGCTGGCTACGAGCAGTACTTC	CASSLAAAGGAGYEQYF
TRBJ2-3	TRBV9	TRBD2	NA	TGTGCCAGCAGCGTAGAGGGCGGGGGGGCGACAGATACGCAGTATTTT	CASSVEGGGATDTQYF
TRBJ1-5	TRBV18	NA	large	TGTGCCAGCTCACAGGGAGAGGGCCTGGGCAATCAGCCCCAGCATTTT	CASSQGEGLGNQPQHF
TRBJ2-7	TRBV19	TRBD2	NA	TGTGCCACTCAACCCGGGACTAGCGGGGCCGCGGGGCAGTACTTC	CATQPGTSGAAGQYF
TRBJ2-1	TRBV5-1	TRBD1	large	TGCGCCAGCAGCTTCGGATGGGACAGGACGTATGAGCAGTTCTTC	CASSFGWDRTYEQFF
TRBJ2-1	TRBV6-5	TRBD1	NA	TGTGCCAGCAGCCCTACAGGGGACTCCTACAATGAGCAGTTCTTC	CASSPTGDSYNEQFF